This T cell receptor (beta chain) was sequenced in a study of T cell changes during pregnancy in multiple sclerosis. Assay: immunoSEQ multiplex PCR; the TCRdb copy retains only in-frame clones and omits some. This table holds approximately 85,000 clones, about 94% found once. Between the trimmed V and J ends, which lost 4 bases and 2 bases, there was a span of 12 bases. Germline CDR1 and CDR2: SNHLY and FYNNEI. This CDR3 is built from 14 residues. The chain links TRBV2 to TRBJ2-7; a possible D gene is TRBD1 (6 bases). The clonotype was recovered from a female donor with multiple sclerosis, enrolled in a pregnancy study. Sequenced material: peripheral blood, taken in the third trimester of pregnancy. CDR3 sequence reads: CASSVSGATYEQYF. The CDR3 nucleotides read TGTGCCAGCAGTGTCTCAGGGGCGACCTACGAGCAGTACTTC.